The rows below give T cell receptor beta chains drawn from one sample of a study of cytomegalovirus exposure and HLA in healthy donors. Assay used: immunoSEQ multiplex PCR; TCRdb lists only in-frame clones, some missing. The sample records around 100,000 clones, about 61% being singletons. Source material: PBMCs. The source is a woman in her twenties or thirties in good health and CMV-seronegative. Both conserved end residues are part of each CDR3. A D gene is named only where the DNA matches it firmly. Expanded clones get a size class; other rows say once, few or many, or leave the size out.

clone size: .; D gene: TRBD2; V gene: TRBV27; J gene: TRBJ2-1; CDR3 DNA: TGTGCCAGCAGCCCGGGACTAGCGGGAGTAAATGAGCAGTTCTTC; CDR3 protein: CASSPGLAGVNEQFF
clone size: .; D gene: TRBD1; V gene: TRBV6-5; J gene: TRBJ2-7; CDR3 DNA: TGTGCCAGCAGTGGGACAGGGGGTCACTACGAGCAGTACTTC; CDR3 protein: CASSGTGGHYEQYF
clone size: few; D gene: .; V gene: TRBV2; J gene: TRBJ1-2; CDR3 DNA: TGTGCCAGCAGTGAAGAACGGGGTACACGCGCTAACTATGGCTACACCTTC; CDR3 protein: CASSEERGTRANYGYTF
clone size: .; D gene: TRBD2; V gene: TRBV10-3; J gene: TRBJ2-7; CDR3 DNA: TGTGCCAGCCAACTAGCGGGAGGTCCCGGGGAGCAGTACTTC; CDR3 protein: CASQLAGGPGEQYF
clone size: few; D gene: TRBD2; V gene: TRBV4-1; J gene: TRBJ2-7; CDR3 DNA: TGCGCCAGCAGCCTCAGACTAGCGGGCGAGCAGTACTTC; CDR3 protein: CASSLRLAGEQYF
clone size: .; D gene: .; V gene: TRBV21-1; J gene: TRBJ1-4; CDR3 DNA: TGTGCCAGCAGCCCAGAGAGCAGGGATGAAAAACTGTTTTTT; CDR3 protein: CASSPESRDEKLFF
clone size: few; D gene: TRBD1; V gene: TRBV27; J gene: TRBJ2-7; CDR3 DNA: TGTGCCAGCAGTTTATCCATGGGACAGGCAACCTACGAGCAGTACTTC; CDR3 protein: CASSLSMGQATYEQYF
clone size: few; D gene: .; V gene: TRBV7-2; J gene: TRBJ2-5; CDR3 DNA: TGTGCCAGCAGCCCCCGTAGGACTGAGACCCAGTACTTC; CDR3 protein: CASSPRRTETQYF
clone size: .; D gene: .; V gene: TRBV2; J gene: TRBJ2-1; CDR3 DNA: TGTGCCAGCAAGCGGTTAGACTACAATGAGCAGTTCTTC; CDR3 protein: CASKRLDYNEQFF
clone size: once; D gene: .; V gene: TRBV9; J gene: TRBJ1-1; CDR3 DNA: TGTGCCAGCAGCACTACGACAGGTCCCAACACTGAAGCTTTCTTT; CDR3 protein: CASSTTTGPNTEAFF
clone size: .; D gene: TRBD1; V gene: TRBV5-1; J gene: TRBJ2-7; CDR3 DNA: TGCGCCAGCAGCTTGGCAGGGGGCAACGGAGAGCAGTACTTC; CDR3 protein: CASSLAGGNGEQYF
clone size: .; D gene: TRBD1; V gene: TRBV5-1; J gene: TRBJ2-6; CDR3 DNA: TGCGCCAGCAGCCCTGGACAGGGGACAGCTGGGGCCAACGTCCTGACTTTC; CDR3 protein: CASSPGQGTAGANVLTF
clone size: once; D gene: TRBD1; V gene: TRBV30; J gene: TRBJ1-4; CDR3 DNA: TGTGCCTGGAGTTTCCGGACAGGGGGCGCATATACTAATGAAAAACTGTTTTTT; CDR3 protein: CAWSFRTGGAYTNEKLFF
clone size: .; D gene: TRBD1; V gene: TRBV19; J gene: TRBJ1-1; CDR3 DNA: TGTGCCAGTAGTAGGGACAGGGGGGGTGTAACTGAAGCTTTCTTT; CDR3 protein: CASSRDRGGVTEAFF
clone size: .; D gene: .; V gene: TRBV7-8; J gene: TRBJ2-7; CDR3 DNA: TGTGCCAGCAGCGCCCGGTCGGGAGTAGGCTACGAGCAGTACTTC; CDR3 protein: CASSARSGVGYEQYF
clone size: .; D gene: .; V gene: TRBV27; J gene: TRBJ1-1; CDR3 DNA: TGTGCCAGCAGCGACAGGTTGAACACTGAAGCTTTCTTT; CDR3 protein: CASSDRLNTEAFF
clone size: .; D gene: TRBD2; V gene: TRBV5-1; J gene: TRBJ2-5; CDR3 DNA: TGCGCCAGCAGCCGCCGGGAGCGGGAGATCCCAGAGACCCAGTACTTC; CDR3 protein: CASSRREREIPETQYF
clone size: .; D gene: TRBD1; V gene: TRBV27; J gene: TRBJ2-7; CDR3 DNA: TGTGCCAGCAGTATTTCCGGACAGGGTCTACCTTACCGGCAGTACTTC; CDR3 protein: CASSISGQGLPYRQYF
clone size: few; D gene: TRBD2; V gene: TRBV5-4; J gene: TRBJ2-3; CDR3 DNA: TGTGCCAGCAGCGCGGGACTAGCGGGAGTAGATACGCAGTATTTT; CDR3 protein: CASSAGLAGVDTQYF
clone size: few; D gene: .; V gene: TRBV19; J gene: TRBJ2-2; CDR3 DNA: TGTGCCAGTAGTATCTCTCACACCGGGGAGCTGTTTTTT; CDR3 protein: CASSISHTGELFF
clone size: .; D gene: .; V gene: TRBV2; J gene: TRBJ2-6; CDR3 DNA: TGTGCCAGCAGTGTTCTGGCAGCTGGGGCCAACGTCCTGACTTTC; CDR3 protein: CASSVLAAGANVLTF
clone size: few; D gene: .; V gene: TRBV10-2; J gene: TRBJ1-2; CDR3 DNA: TGCGCCAGCAGTGAGGGCCCGCCCCTTAACTATGGCTACACCTTC; CDR3 protein: CASSEGPPLNYGYTF
clone size: .; D gene: TRBD1; V gene: TRBV7-2; J gene: TRBJ1-2; CDR3 DNA: TGTGCCAGCAGCTTAGTCGCGACAGGGGTTGGGTATGGCTACACCTTC; CDR3 protein: CASSLVATGVGYGYTF
clone size: few; D gene: .; V gene: TRBV25-1; J gene: TRBJ2-7; CDR3 DNA: TGTGCCAGCAGTTCCCGACAGACCTACGAGCAGTACTTC; CDR3 protein: CASSSRQTYEQYF
clone size: .; D gene: .; V gene: TRBV4-2; J gene: TRBJ2-7; CDR3 DNA: TGTGCCAGCAGCCAACGACTAGTCAACTCCTACGAGCAGTACTTC; CDR3 protein: CASSQRLVNSYEQYF
clone size: .; D gene: .; V gene: TRBV7-2; J gene: TRBJ2-2; CDR3 DNA: TGTGCCAGCAGCTCTTTTTCGAACACCGGGGAGCTGTTTTTT; CDR3 protein: CASSSFSNTGELFF
clone size: .; D gene: .; V gene: TRBV19; J gene: TRBJ1-6; CDR3 DNA: TGTGCCAGTAGTCCCCCCGCGGTCGAGTCACCCCTCCACTTT; CDR3 protein: CASSPPAVESPLHF
clone size: .; D gene: .; V gene: TRBV11-1; J gene: TRBJ2-3; CDR3 DNA: TGTGCCAGCAGCTTAGTCCACACCGACACAGATACGCAGTATTTT; CDR3 protein: CASSLVHTDTDTQYF
clone size: .; D gene: .; V gene: TRBV30; J gene: TRBJ2-7; CDR3 DNA: TGTGCCTGGAGTGTATTTCGAGGGACTTTCTCCTACGAGCAGTACTTC; CDR3 protein: CAWSVFRGTFSYEQYF
clone size: once; D gene: TRBD2; V gene: TRBV27; J gene: TRBJ2-7; CDR3 DNA: TGTGCCAGCAGTTTATCCCCGACCGGCGGGGGGAGCGGCTACGAGCAGTACTTC; CDR3 protein: CASSLSPTGGGSGYEQYF
clone size: .; D gene: .; V gene: TRBV11-1; J gene: TRBJ2-1; CDR3 DNA: TGTGCCAGCAGCTTCAACAGGGAGAGCTCCTACAATGAGCAGTTCTTC; CDR3 protein: CASSFNRESSYNEQFF
clone size: .; D gene: TRBD2; V gene: TRBV7-9; J gene: TRBJ2-2; CDR3 DNA: TGTGCCAGCAACTTCGGACTAGCGGCGAACACCGGGGAGCTGTTTTTT; CDR3 protein: CASNFGLAANTGELFF
clone size: .; D gene: .; V gene: TRBV7-2; J gene: TRBJ2-1; CDR3 DNA: TGTGCCAGCAGCTTAGAAGCGGATAGATACAATGAGCAGTTCTTC; CDR3 protein: CASSLEADRYNEQFF
clone size: few; D gene: .; V gene: TRBV5-1; J gene: TRBJ1-2; CDR3 DNA: TGCGCCAGCAGCTCAGGGGCGAACTATGGCTACACCTTC; CDR3 protein: CASSSGANYGYTF
clone size: few; D gene: TRBD1; V gene: TRBV28; J gene: TRBJ2-3; CDR3 DNA: TGTGCCAGCAGTTTATTGACAGGGGCCACAGATACGCAGTATTTT; CDR3 protein: CASSLLTGATDTQYF
clone size: .; D gene: .; V gene: TRBV5-1; J gene: TRBJ1-4; CDR3 DNA: TGCGCCAGCAGAGACACAGGGAGCACTAATGAAAAACTGTTTTTT; CDR3 protein: CASRDTGSTNEKLFF
clone size: once; D gene: .; V gene: TRBV28; J gene: TRBJ1-5; CDR3 DNA: TGTGCCAGCAGTTTAGTTACAGAAAATCAGCCCCAGCATTTT; CDR3 protein: CASSLVTENQPQHF
clone size: .; D gene: .; V gene: TRBV7-8; J gene: TRBJ2-5; CDR3 DNA: TGTGCCAGCAGCTTAGTAGCGGAGCTGGAGACCCAGTACTTC; CDR3 protein: CASSLVAELETQYF